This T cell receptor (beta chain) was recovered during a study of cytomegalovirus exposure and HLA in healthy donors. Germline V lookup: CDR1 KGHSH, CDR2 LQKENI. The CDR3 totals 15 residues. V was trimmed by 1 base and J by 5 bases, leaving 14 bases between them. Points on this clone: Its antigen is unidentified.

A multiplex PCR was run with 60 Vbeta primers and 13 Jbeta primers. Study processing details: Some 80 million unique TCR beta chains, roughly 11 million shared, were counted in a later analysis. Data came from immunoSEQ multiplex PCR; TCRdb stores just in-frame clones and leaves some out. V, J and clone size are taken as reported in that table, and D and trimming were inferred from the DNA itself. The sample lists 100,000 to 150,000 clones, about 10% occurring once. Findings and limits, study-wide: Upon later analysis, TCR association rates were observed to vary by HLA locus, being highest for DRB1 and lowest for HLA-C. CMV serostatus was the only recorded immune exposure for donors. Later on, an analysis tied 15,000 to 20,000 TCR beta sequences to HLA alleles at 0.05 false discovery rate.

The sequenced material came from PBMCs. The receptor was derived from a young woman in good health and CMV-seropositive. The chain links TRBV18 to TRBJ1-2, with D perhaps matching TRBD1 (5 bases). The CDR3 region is CASSPLTDPLYGYTF. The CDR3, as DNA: TGTGCCAGCTCACCACTGACAGATCCTCTTTATGGCTACACCTTC.